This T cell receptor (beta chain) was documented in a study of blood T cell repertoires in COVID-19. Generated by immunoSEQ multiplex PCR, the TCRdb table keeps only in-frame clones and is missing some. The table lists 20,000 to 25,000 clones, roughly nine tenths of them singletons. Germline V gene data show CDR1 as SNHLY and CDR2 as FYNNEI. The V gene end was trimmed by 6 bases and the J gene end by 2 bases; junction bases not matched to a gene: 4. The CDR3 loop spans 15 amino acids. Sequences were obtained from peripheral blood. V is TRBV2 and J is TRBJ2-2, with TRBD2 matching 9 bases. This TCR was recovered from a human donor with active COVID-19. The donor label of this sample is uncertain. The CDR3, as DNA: TGTGCCAGCAGGGGTGGGACTAGCAACACCGGGGAGCTGTTTTTT. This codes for CASRGGTSNTGELFF. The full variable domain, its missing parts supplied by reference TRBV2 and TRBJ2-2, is EPEVTQTPSHQVTQMGQEVILRCVPISNHLYFYWYRQILGQKVEFLVSFYNNEISEKSEIFDDQFSVERPDGSNFTLKIRSTKLEDSAMYFCASRGGTSNTGELFFGEGSRLTVL.